This T cell receptor (beta chain) stems from a study of human T cells and chemical hapten exposure. Time point noted: pre-sensitization, week 0. The sample's treatment: therapeutic diphenylcyclopropenone sensitization with weekly scalp DPC. Investigators collected blood before applying each patch test. This clonotype showed up many times. Its matching antigen is unknown. The study, taken as a whole, reports: High-frequency TCRs, those above 1 in 1000, stayed the same after DPC sensitization.

As originally analysed: From around 20,000 to 690,000 TCRs were found per sample, with a median of about 96,000. TCRdb re-derived calls from the RACE reads in MiXCR, one entry per CDR3 protein. In this record, the V and J calls reflect TCRdb's handling and not the investigators' own analysis. The repertoire consists of roughly 100,000 distinct CDR3 sequences, with 8% to 10% occurring once and the leading ten covering roughly 3.5%. From germline, CDR1 is MNHEY and CDR2 SVGEGT. This CDR3 region has 14 residues. The V end was cut by 2 bases, the J end by 1 base, with 8 bases between. This chain connects TRBV6-2 or TRBV6-3 to TRBJ1-1; D not certain. The clonotype was recovered from a woman aged 40-49 years with alopecia areata. Some clones in this sample may be carry-over from other donors' samples. The material was whole blood, obtained in connection with sensitization to the hapten diphenylcyclopropenone (DPC). The CDR3 spells CASSYRGGNTEAFF. The CDR3 DNA sequence: TGTGCCAGCAGTTACCGGGGAGGGAACACTGAAGCTTTCTTT.